This entry concerns a single T cell receptor beta chain. Its antigen is unknown. These data belong to a study of radiation and T cells in renal cell carcinoma. Turning to the study itself: Nephrectomy followed 15 Gy stereotactic body radiation by 4 weeks. Broader study findings: Top tumor clonotypes rose in blood 2 weeks post-radiation, then contracted.

Specified time point: blood 2 weeks post-SBRT. Stated treatment: 15 Gy SBRT to primary tumor, nephrectomy 4 weeks later. Clones were sequenced by immunoSEQ multiplex PCR, and TCRdb holds only the in-frame ones, with some missing. The sample consists of 70,000 to 90,000 clones, 65% to 90% of them appearing once. Sequencing was performed on blood, taken from a patient whose treatment included radiotherapy and nephrectomy. This clonotype originated in a woman aged 50 to 60 with renal cell carcinoma.

The CDR3 coding sequence is TGTGCCGGTAATACGAACTACAATGAGCAGTTCTTC. Protein product: CAGNTNYNEQFF. This chain links TRBV2 with TRBJ2-1, with no clear D. Germline V lookup: CDR1 SNHLY, CDR2 FYNNEI. The CDR3 consists of 12 residues. Trimming cost V 11 bases and J 3 bases, with 11 bases left between them.